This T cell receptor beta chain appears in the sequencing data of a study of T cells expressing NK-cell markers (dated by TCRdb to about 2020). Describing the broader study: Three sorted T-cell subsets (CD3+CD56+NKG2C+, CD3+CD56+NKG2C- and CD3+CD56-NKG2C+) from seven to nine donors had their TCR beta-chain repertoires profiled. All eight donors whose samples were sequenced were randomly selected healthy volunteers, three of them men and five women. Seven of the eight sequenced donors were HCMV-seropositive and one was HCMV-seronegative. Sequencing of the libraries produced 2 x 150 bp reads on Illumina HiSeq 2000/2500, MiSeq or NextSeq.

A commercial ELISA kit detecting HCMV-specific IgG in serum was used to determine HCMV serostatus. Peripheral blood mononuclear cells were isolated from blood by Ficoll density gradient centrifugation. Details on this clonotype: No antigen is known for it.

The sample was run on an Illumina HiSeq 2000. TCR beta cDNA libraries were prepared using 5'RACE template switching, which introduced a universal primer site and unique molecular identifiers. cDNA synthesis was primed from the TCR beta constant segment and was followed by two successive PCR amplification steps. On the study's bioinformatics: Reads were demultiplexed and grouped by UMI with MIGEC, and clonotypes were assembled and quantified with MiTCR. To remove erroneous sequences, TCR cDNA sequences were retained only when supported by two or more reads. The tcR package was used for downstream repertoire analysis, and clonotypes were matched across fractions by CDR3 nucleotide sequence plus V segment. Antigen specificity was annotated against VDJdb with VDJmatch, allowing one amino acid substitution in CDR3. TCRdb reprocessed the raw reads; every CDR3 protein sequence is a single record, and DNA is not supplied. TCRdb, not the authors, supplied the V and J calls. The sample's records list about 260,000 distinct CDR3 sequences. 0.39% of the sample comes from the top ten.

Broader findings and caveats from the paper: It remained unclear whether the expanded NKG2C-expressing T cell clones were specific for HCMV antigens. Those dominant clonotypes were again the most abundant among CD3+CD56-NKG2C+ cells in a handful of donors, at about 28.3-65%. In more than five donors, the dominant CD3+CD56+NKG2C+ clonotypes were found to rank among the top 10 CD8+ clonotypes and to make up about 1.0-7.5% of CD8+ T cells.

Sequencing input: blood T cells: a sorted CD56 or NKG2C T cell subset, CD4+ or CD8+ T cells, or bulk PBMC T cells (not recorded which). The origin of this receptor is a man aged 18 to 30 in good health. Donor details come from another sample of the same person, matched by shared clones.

For the CDR3, the sequence is CSSITAAGNTIYF. This sequence uses TRBV7-9 and TRBJ1-3. According to the germline V gene (reference sequence), CDR1 reads SEHNR and CDR2 reads FQNEAQ. There are 13 amino acids in the CDR3, from cysteine to phenylalanine inclusive. There is no recorded DNA. The CDR3, completed at both ends by the reference TRBV7-9 and TRBJ1-3 genes, gives the full variable domain DTGVSQNPRHKITKRGQNVTFRCDPISEHNRLYWYRQTLGQGPEFLTYFQNEAQLEKSRLLSDRFSAERPKGSFSTLEIQRTEQGDSAMYLCSSITAAGNTIYFGEGSWLTVV.